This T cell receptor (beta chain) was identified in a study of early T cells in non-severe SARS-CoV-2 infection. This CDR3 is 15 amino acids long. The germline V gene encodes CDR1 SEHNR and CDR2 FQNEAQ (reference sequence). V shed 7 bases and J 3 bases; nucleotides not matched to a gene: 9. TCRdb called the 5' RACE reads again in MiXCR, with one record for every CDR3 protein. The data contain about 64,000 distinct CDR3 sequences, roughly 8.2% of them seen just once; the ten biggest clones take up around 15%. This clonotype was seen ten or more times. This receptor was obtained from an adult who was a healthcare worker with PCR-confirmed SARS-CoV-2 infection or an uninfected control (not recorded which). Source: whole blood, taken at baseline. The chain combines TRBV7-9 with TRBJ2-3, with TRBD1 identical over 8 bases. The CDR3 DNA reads TGTGCCAGCACCACCAACGGACAGGGAACAGATACGCAGTATTTT. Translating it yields CASTTNGQGTDTQYF.